In this sample, the clone carrying this TCR beta chain turned up many times. Amplification of TCR beta CDR3 regions was performed using RNA transcripts as template. The HTBI primer set was used in a first-round RT-PCR of the TCR CDR3. TCRdb called the multiplex PCR reads again in MiXCR, with one record for every CDR3 protein. The data contain about 200,000 distinct CDR3 sequences, about a sixth of them singletons. Unmatched junction bases numbered 5, after V lost 6 bases and J lost 2 bases. Looked up from germline, CDR1 is DFQATT and CDR2 is SNEGSKA (reference sequence). This CDR3 region has 15 residues. This sample is part of a study of T cells in Graves' hyperthyroidism and ophthalmopathy.

Sequencing was performed on blood. The chain combines TRBV20-1 with TRBJ2-1; 12 bases match TRBD2. The receptor was derived from a woman in her fifties or sixties with Graves' hyperthyroidism. The CDR3 spells CSADGTSGPYNEQFF. In DNA, the CDR3 is TGCAGTGCAGATGGGACTAGCGGGCCCTACAATGAGCAGTTCTTC.